This is a list of T cell receptor beta chains from one sample in a study of blood T cell repertoires in COVID-19. TCRdb's copy holds only in-frame clones and misses some; the assay was immunoSEQ multiplex PCR. The data contain 250,000 to 300,000 clones, approximately 91% of them seen just once; the ten biggest clones take up 2.3%. Input material: PBMCs or T cells enriched from blood (not recorded which). The receptor set was obtained from a woman aged 40 to 50 with acute COVID-19. The CDR3 runs from the conserved cysteine through the conserved F or W. Fields, in order: V gene, D gene, clone size, J gene, CDR3 protein, CDR3 DNA. The D gene is left open where the match is weak. Where a row states a size, it is once, few, many or the class of an expanded clone; other rows omit it.

TRBV6-2/TRBV6-3	NA	NA	TRBJ2-7	CASSYSGGRGREQYF	TGTGCCAGCAGTTACTCTGGCGGCAGGGGGAGGGAGCAGTACTTC
TRBV7-2	NA	NA	TRBJ2-3	CASSLGAPVTDTQYF	TGTGCCAGCAGCTTGGGGGCCCCTGTCACAGATACGCAGTATTTT
TRBV5-1	NA	NA	TRBJ1-1	CASSFEGGWATEAFF	TGCGCCAGCAGCTTCGAGGGAGGTTGGGCCACTGAAGCTTTCTTT
TRBV5-1	NA	NA	TRBJ2-7	CASSLGGSDSKYF	TGCGCCAGCAGCTTAGGCGGTTCAGATAGTAAGTACTTC
TRBV12-3/TRBV12-4	NA	NA	TRBJ1-1	CASSLVAGEAFF	TGTGCCAGCAGTTTAGTTGCGGGGGAAGCTTTCTTT
TRBV19	NA	NA	TRBJ1-3	CASSIDHTPGISGNTIYF	TGTGCCAGTAGTATAGACCACACCCCAGGAATCTCTGGAAACACCATATATTTT
TRBV9	NA	NA	TRBJ1-3	CASGERGNTIYF	TGTGCCAGCGGGGAGCGGGGAAACACCATATATTTT
TRBV27	NA	NA	TRBJ1-4	CASRRNEKLFF	TGTGCCAGCAGGCGAAATGAAAAACTGTTTTTT
TRBV27	NA	once	TRBJ1-2	CASAALGGANYGYTF	TGTGCCAGCGCGGCCCTGGGTGGAGCTAACTATGGCTACACCTTC
TRBV9	TRBD2	NA	TRBJ2-3	CASSVGGRTRETDTQYF	TGTGCCAGCAGCGTAGGGGGGAGGACTAGGGAGACAGATACGCAGTATTTT
TRBV10-3	TRBD1	NA	TRBJ2-1	CAINSGQGGDEQFF	TGTGCCATCAATTCGGGACAGGGAGGGGATGAGCAGTTCTTC
TRBV4-1	NA	NA	TRBJ1-4	CASSQFLGGVRSTNEKLFF	TGCGCCAGCAGCCAATTCCTCGGCGGAGTCAGATCAACTAATGAAAAACTGTTTTTT
TRBV19	NA	NA	TRBJ1-2	CASSTLTFYGYTF	TGTGCCAGTAGTACCCTCACTTTCTATGGCTACACCTTC
TRBV6-2/TRBV6-3	NA	NA	TRBJ2-1	CASSYSRGRTYNEQFF	TGTGCCAGCAGTTACTCTCGGGGGAGAACCTACAATGAGCAGTTCTTC
TRBV19	NA	NA	TRBJ2-7	CASSLREGLGYEQYF	TGTGCCAGTAGTCTTCGTGAAGGACTCGGCTACGAGCAGTACTTC
TRBV19	TRBD2	NA	TRBJ2-1	CASSIVRTSNEQFF	TGTGCCAGTAGTATAGTCAGGACTAGCAATGAGCAGTTCTTC
TRBV7-8	NA	NA	TRBJ2-3	CASTPRGGKDTQYF	TGTGCCAGCACTCCAAGGGGGGGCAAAGATACGCAGTATTTT
TRBV5-4	NA	NA	TRBJ2-3	CASSLSLANTDTQYF	TGTGCCAGCAGCTTATCACTAGCTAACACAGATACGCAGTATTTT
TRBV15	TRBD1	NA	TRBJ1-5	CATSGDRASQPQHF	TGTGCCACCAGCGGAGACAGGGCTTCACAGCCCCAGCATTTT
TRBV5-5	TRBD2	NA	TRBJ2-3	CASSAGGPILIDTQYF	TGTGCCAGCAGCGCGGGAGGGCCTATCTTAATAGATACGCAGTATTTT
TRBV30	NA	NA	TRBJ1-2	CARLSGADYGYTF	TGTGCCCGTCTGAGCGGGGCAGACTATGGCTACACCTTC
TRBV4-1	NA	NA	TRBJ2-1	CASSQASGGRWNEQFF	TGCGCCAGCAGCCAGGCTTCAGGGGGGCGCTGGAATGAGCAGTTCTTC